This T cell receptor beta chain was captured by sequencing in a study of blood T cell repertoires in COVID-19. Original processing methods: Nucleated cell number was recorded as an estimate derived from reference gene primer amplification. Sequencing used immunoSEQ multiplex PCR; TCRdb keeps in-frame clones, though not all of them. That table supplies the V and J calls and clone size; D and trimming were determined from the DNA. The repertoire holds roughly 200,000 clones, with 88% as singletons. Germline CDR1 reads MNHNS; CDR2 reads SASEGT. The CDR3 has 14 residues. Trimming at V came to 3 bases and at J to 4 bases, leaving 4 bases not matched to a gene.

This clonotype originated in a man between 18 and 29 years old with active or convalescent COVID-19. The V gene is TRBV6-1, the J gene TRBJ2-3; 7 bases line up with TRBD1. The specimen sequenced was peripheral blood. CDR3 sequence: CASSDGQEPDTQYF. In DNA, the CDR3 is TGTGCCAGCAGTGACGGACAGGAACCAGATACGCAGTATTTT.